The rows below give T cell receptor beta chains drawn from one sample of a study of kidney transplant recipient with SARS-CoV-2 infection. From the reads, TCRdb called clonotypes with MiXCR, one entry per CDR3 protein. The table lists 200,000 to 250,000 distinct CDR3 sequences, around 28% of them singletons, with 6% to 8.5% in the top ten. This material consisted of a blood sample, taken at baseline and on roughly day 110 from a kidney transplant recipient. The source of these receptors is a male patient aged 25 to 39 who had COVID-19 and was a kidney transplant recipient. Part of the T cell pool may stem from the graft donor. CDR3s include the opening cysteine and the closing phenylalanine or tryptophan. Fields, in order: clone size, V gene, D gene, J gene, CDR3 protein, CDR3 DNA. A D gene is named only where the DNA matches it firmly. Rows give clone size only sometimes, using once, few, many, or a class for an expanded clone.

clone size: many; V gene: TRBV11-2; D gene: .; J gene: TRBJ1-3; CDR3 protein: CASSFEFISGNTIYF; CDR3 DNA: TGTGCCAGCAGCTTCGAGTTCATCTCTGGAAACACCATATATTTT
clone size: many; V gene: TRBV7-4; D gene: .; J gene: TRBJ1-2; CDR3 protein: CASSWNVSARKTYGYTF; CDR3 DNA: TGTGCCAGCAGCTGGAACGTTTCAGCTCGAAAGACCTATGGCTACACCTTC
clone size: many; V gene: TRBV5-1; D gene: .; J gene: TRBJ2-1; CDR3 protein: CASSPYGTYNEQFF; CDR3 DNA: TGCGCCAGCAGCCCCTATGGGACCTACAATGAGCAGTTCTTC
clone size: many; V gene: TRBV12-3/TRBV12-4; D gene: TRBD1; J gene: TRBJ1-6; CDR3 protein: CASSRTGDNSPLHF; CDR3 DNA: TGTGCCAGCAGTCGCACAGGGGATAATTCACCCCTCCACTTT
clone size: many; V gene: TRBV11-3; D gene: .; J gene: TRBJ1-3; CDR3 protein: CASPHRTNSGNTIYF; CDR3 DNA: TGTGCCAGCCCACACAGGACCAACTCTGGAAACACCATATATTTT
clone size: few; V gene: TRBV4-1; D gene: TRBD2; J gene: TRBJ2-3; CDR3 protein: CASSPLAGLVDTQYF; CDR3 DNA: TGCGCCAGCAGCCCCCTAGCGGGGTTGGTGGATACGCAGTATTTT
clone size: few; V gene: TRBV24-1; D gene: TRBD1; J gene: TRBJ2-5; CDR3 protein: CATSAAGGQETQYF; CDR3 DNA: TGTGCCACCAGTGCTGCAGGGGGACAAGAGACCCAGTACTTC
clone size: many; V gene: TRBV7-9; D gene: .; J gene: TRBJ2-2; CDR3 protein: CASRTLNGYTGELFF; CDR3 DNA: TGTGCCAGCAGGACCTTGAACGGATACACCGGGGAGCTGTTTTTT
clone size: .; V gene: TRBV10-3; D gene: TRBD2; J gene: TRBJ2-2; CDR3 protein: CAISGSLGLAEGNTGELFF; CDR3 DNA: TGTGCCATCAGTGGGAGCTTGGGACTAGCGGAGGGGAACACCGGGGAGCTGTTTTTT
clone size: many; V gene: TRBV5-5; D gene: TRBD2; J gene: TRBJ2-7; CDR3 protein: CASSLDPSGRTNEQYF; CDR3 DNA: TGTGCCAGCAGCTTGGATCCTAGCGGGAGAACGAATGAGCAGTACTTC
clone size: many; V gene: TRBV19; D gene: TRBD2; J gene: TRBJ2-7; CDR3 protein: CASNQRGLAGFYEQYF; CDR3 DNA: TGTGCCAGTAATCAGCGGGGACTAGCGGGATTCTACGAGCAGTACTTC
clone size: many; V gene: TRBV11-3; D gene: .; J gene: TRBJ1-1; CDR3 protein: CASSLHEGNTEAFF; CDR3 DNA: TGTGCCAGCAGCTTACATGAGGGTAACACTGAAGCTTTCTTT
clone size: .; V gene: TRBV19; D gene: TRBD1; J gene: TRBJ2-3; CDR3 protein: CASTPWTGADTQYF; CDR3 DNA: TGTGCCAGTACCCCGTGGACAGGGGCAGATACGCAGTATTTT
clone size: many; V gene: TRBV3-1; D gene: .; J gene: TRBJ2-5; CDR3 protein: CASSDENPISFSETQYF; CDR3 DNA: TGTGCCAGCAGCGACGAAAATCCCATTTCTTTCTCTGAGACCCAGTACTTC
clone size: .; V gene: TRBV5-1; D gene: .; J gene: TRBJ2-5; CDR3 protein: CASSLDDRQESQYF; CDR3 DNA: TGCGCCAGCAGCTTGGATGACCGCCAAGAGTCCCAGTACTTC
clone size: many; V gene: TRBV9; D gene: .; J gene: TRBJ1-3; CDR3 protein: CASSIEPDTSGNTIYF; CDR3 DNA: TGTGCCAGCAGCATAGAACCCGACACCTCTGGAAACACCATATATTTT
clone size: many; V gene: TRBV9; D gene: .; J gene: TRBJ1-5; CDR3 protein: CASSPGGGGNQPQHF; CDR3 DNA: TGTGCCAGCAGCCCTGGTGGGGGCGGCAATCAGCCCCAGCATTTT